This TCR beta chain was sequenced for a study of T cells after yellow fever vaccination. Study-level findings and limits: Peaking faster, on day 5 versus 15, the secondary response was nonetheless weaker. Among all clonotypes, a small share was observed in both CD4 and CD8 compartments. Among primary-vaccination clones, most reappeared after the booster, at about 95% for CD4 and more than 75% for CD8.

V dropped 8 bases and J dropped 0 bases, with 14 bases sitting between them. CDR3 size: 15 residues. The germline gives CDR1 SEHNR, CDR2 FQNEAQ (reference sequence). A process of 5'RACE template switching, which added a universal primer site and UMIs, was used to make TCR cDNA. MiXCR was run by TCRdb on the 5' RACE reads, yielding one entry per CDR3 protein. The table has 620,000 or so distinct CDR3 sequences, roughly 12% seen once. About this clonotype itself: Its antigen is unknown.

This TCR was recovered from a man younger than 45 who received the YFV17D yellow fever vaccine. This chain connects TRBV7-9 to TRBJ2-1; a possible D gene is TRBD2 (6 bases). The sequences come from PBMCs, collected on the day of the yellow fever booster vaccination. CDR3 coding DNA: TGTGCCAGCTATTCGGGAGATCTCTCCTACAATGAGCAGTTCTTC. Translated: CASYSGDLSYNEQFF.